The clone carrying this T cell receptor beta chain came up once. Antigen unknown. The sample originates from a study of CD4 T cells in relation to SARS-CoV-2 and coronaviruses. Across the whole study: PBMCs were cultured with antigen for over nine days before TCR beta sequencing.

Findings of the study overall: Memory recall responses, not primary responses primed in culture, are what the assay detects.

The repertoire was sequenced with immunoSEQ multiplex PCR; TCRdb's copy has only in-frame clones and lacks some. The sample shows about 38,000 clones, 60% to 80% of them seen only once. The CDR3 spans 15 residues. From germline, CDR1 is SNHLY and CDR2 FYNNEI. Deletions cut 6 bases from V and 0 bases from J, with 11 bases between. For 10 days, around 100,000 sorted CD4+ cells grew with T cell-depleted PBMCs and CEF. V and J are TRBV2 and TRBJ1-4; maybe TRBD1 (5 bases). The sequenced sample was memory CD4+ T cells from PBMCs, cultured in vitro. The source of this sequence is an adult with COVID-19. CDR3 amino acids: CASRPTGSTNEKLFF. The CDR3 DNA follows: TGTGCCAGCAGGCCAACAGGATCAACTAATGAAAAACTGTTTTTT. The variable domain in full, completed from reference TRBV2 and TRBJ1-4, reads EPEVTQTPSHQVTQMGQEVILRCVPISNHLYFYWYRQILGQKVEFLVSFYNNEISEKSEIFDDQFSVERPDGSNFTLKIRSTKLEDSAMYFCASRPTGSTNEKLFFGSGTQLSVL.